This TCR beta chain was identified in a study of blood T cell repertoires in COVID-19. In the study overall: The origin of the acute and convalescent COVID-19 samples was the United States, Italy and Spain.

CDR3 length: 16 amino acids. V trimming: 5 bases; J trimming: 8 bases; junction bases outside the gene matches: 15. CDR1 and CDR2 (germline): SGHAT, FQNNGV. In the original processing: How many nucleated cells were present was estimated from reference gene primer amplification. Here immunoSEQ multiplex PCR was the method, and the copy in TCRdb shows in-frame clones only, minus some. That table gives V, J and clone size, and the DNA gave D and trimming. Found here are about 98,000 clones, 81% of them singletons; the top ten hold around a tenth. The count of this clone is one. The sample consisted of peripheral blood. The chain is built from TRBV11-2 and TRBJ1-2, with 9 bases fitting TRBD1. The receptor's source is a woman older than 75 with acute or convalescent COVID-19. Here the CDR3 reads CASSLTGTGSSGGYTF. CDR3 coding DNA: TGTGCCAGCAGCCTAACCGGGACAGGGAGTTCGGGCGGCTACACCTTC.